The 20 T cell receptor beta chains reported below all come from one sample, sequenced in a study of radiation and T cells in renal cell carcinoma. The repertoire was sequenced with immunoSEQ multiplex PCR; TCRdb's copy has only in-frame clones and lacks some. The table records around 130,000 clones, roughly four fifths of them present only once. Documented time point: blood 2 weeks post-SBRT. The treatment denotes: 15 Gy SBRT to primary tumor, nephrectomy 4 weeks later. The sample was blood, taken from a patient whose treatment included radiotherapy and nephrectomy. Receptor source: a woman aged 55-69 years with renal cell carcinoma.

The J gene is TRBJ2-6, the V gene TRBV11-2; D gene ambiguous. V lost 1 base and J 2 bases, leaving 0 bases between the germline ends. There are 13 residues in the CDR3. The germline V gene has CDR1 SGHAT and CDR2 FQNNGV. The CDR3 protein is CASSLAGANVLTF. As DNA, the CDR3 is TGTGCCAGCAGCTTAGCTGGGGCCAACGTCCTGACTTTC.

This clone is a singleton in its sample. The genes are TRBV4-3 and TRBJ1-3; D possibly corresponds to TRBD1 (6 bases). V shed 0 bases and J shed 3 bases, with 12 bases lying between them. Germline CDR1 reads LGHNA; CDR2 reads YSLEER. The CDR3 runs to 16 residues. CDR3 in amino acids: CASSQEGWGLGNTIYF. CDR3 bases: TGCGCCAGCAGCCAAGAGGGCTGGGGGCTTGGAAACACCATATATTTT.

The J gene is TRBJ1-6, the V gene TRBV29-1; no clear D. CDR1 is SQVTM and CDR2 is ANQGSEA in the germline V gene. V was shortened by 4 bases and J by 13 bases, with 8 bases between the two germline ends. The CDR3 is made up of 10 amino acids. This chain's CDR3 is CSVGNFPLHF. The DNA of the CDR3 is TGCAGCGTTGGAAACTTCCCCCTCCACTTT.

A few counts support this clone. The rearrangement uses TRBV30 and TRBJ1-3; D remains ambiguous. V lost 2 bases to trimming and J lost 4 bases, with 15 bases between them. The CDR3 runs to 15 residues. CDR1 and CDR2 from the germline V gene are GTSNPN and SVGIG (reference sequence). CDR3 residues: CAWSSLSRLGNTIYF. CDR3 DNA: TGTGCCTGGAGTTCCCTTTCTAGATTAGGAAACACCATATATTTT.

The chain couples TRBV7-8 to TRBJ1-1; D call uncertain. The CDR3 has 14 residues. The germline V gene has CDR1 SGHVS and CDR2 FQNEAQ. V lost 3 bases and J 1 base, leaving 9 bases between the germline ends. The DNA of the CDR3 is TGTGCCAGCAGCTTGGAAGGGCGGAACACTGAAGCTTTCTTT. Translation gives CASSLEGRNTEAFF.

The CDR3 sequence: CASSLSRGRIQETQYF. The CDR3 nucleotides are TGCGCCAGCAGCTTGTCCAGGGGGCGGATACAAGAGACCCAGTACTTC. The chain joins TRBV5-1 to TRBJ2-5; TRBD1 aligns across 8 bases. CDR3 length: 16 residues. In germline, CDR1 is SGHRS, CDR2 YFSETQ. The V segment lost 1 base and the J segment 2 bases; nucleotides outside the gene matches: 7.

The gene calls are TRBV2 and TRBJ2-7; TRBD1 is a possible D gene (6 bases). Deletions cut 7 bases from V and 3 bases from J, with 13 bases between. The CDR3 length is 13 residues. Germline values: CDR1 SNHLY, CDR2 FYNNEI. Here the CDR3 reads CASNQGQFYEQYF. Written as DNA, the CDR3 is TGTGCCAGCAACCAGGGACAATTCTACGAGCAGTACTTC.

This chain connects TRBV9 to TRBJ1-3; weak D call: TRBD1 (5 bases). The CDR3 sequence is 15 residues long. Per the germline V gene, CDR1 is SGDLS and CDR2 is YYNGEE. V lost 0 bases to trimming and J lost 2 bases, with 9 bases between them. The CDR3 bases are TGTGCCAGCAGCGTAGCTGGCAGGGCTGGAAACACCATATATTTT. Translation gives CASSVAGRAGNTIYF.

The rearrangement uses TRBV6-5 and TRBJ2-1; perhaps TRBD1 as D (6 bases). The V end was cut by 6 bases, the J end by 4 bases, with 10 bases between. The CDR3 totals 13 residues. The germline gives CDR1 MNHEY, CDR2 SVGAGI. The CDR3 is CASRRTDYNEQFF. CDR3 DNA: TGTGCCAGCAGACGGACAGATTACAATGAGCAGTTCTTC.

This sequence joins TRBV29-1 and TRBJ2-1; D may be TRBD1 (5 bases). Deletions cut 7 bases from V and 4 bases from J, with 14 bases between. CDR1 SQVTM and CDR2 ANQGSEA come from the germline V gene. The CDR3 is 13 amino acids. The CDR3 reads CSAPATGYNEQFF. The CDR3 coding sequence is TGCAGCGCCCCCGCCACAGGTTACAATGAGCAGTTCTTC.

This chain connects TRBV5-1 to TRBJ1-1; 8 bases are shared with TRBD1. The J segment lost 3 bases and the V segment lost 4 bases, leaving 14 bases of the junction unmatched. Germline V gene sequence: CDR1 SGHRS, CDR2 YFSETQ. The CDR3 contains 17 residues. CDR3: CASSRTGTGYGDTEAFF. The CDR3 coding sequence is TGCGCCAGCAGCCGGACCGGGACAGGATACGGTGACACTGAAGCTTTCTTT.

The V call is TRBV5-4, the J call TRBJ1-1; 9 positions match TRBD1. Germline V gene lookup returns CDR1 SGHNT and CDR2 YYREEE (reference sequence). The CDR3 loop spans 13 amino acids. V lost 4 bases to trimming and J lost 7 bases; unmatched junction nucleotides: 5. The CDR3 sequence is CASSVTGGLEAFF. The DNA for the CDR3 is TGTGCCAGCAGCGTCACAGGGGGCCTTGAAGCTTTCTTT.

V is TRBV10-3 and J is TRBJ2-3; D may be TRBD1 (6 bases). The CDR3 sequence is 15 residues long. Germline V gene sequence: CDR1 ENHRY, CDR2 SYGVKD. V dropped 8 bases and J dropped 1 base, with 16 bases sitting between them. CDR3: CAISWGTIGTDTQYF. The CDR3 region has the DNA TGTGCCATCTCTTGGGGGACAATCGGCACAGATACGCAGTATTTT.

This clone was detected once. V usage is TRBV7-2 and J usage is TRBJ1-4, with TRBD1 as a possible D gene (5 bases). CDR1 SGHTA and CDR2 FQGNSA come from the germline V gene. Trimming took off 0 bases at V and 4 bases at J, with 12 bases between the two ends. This CDR3 contains 16 residues. Written as DNA, the CDR3 is TGTGCCAGCAGCTTAGCGAGGGGCAGTTTTAATGAAAAACTGTTTTTT. As protein: CASSLARGSFNEKLFF.

The gene calls are TRBV28 and TRBJ1-1; 10 bases fit TRBD1. This CDR3 has 14 amino acids. With 4 bases clipped from V and 3 bases from J, the junction kept 2 bases outside the gene matches. Per the germline V gene, CDR1 is MDHEN and CDR2 is SYDVKM. CDR3 amino acids: CASSSGQGDTEAFF. The CDR3 region has the DNA TGTGCCAGCAGTTCTGGACAGGGGGACACTGAAGCTTTCTTT.

This chain connects TRBV5-1 to TRBJ2-7; D not certain. V was shortened by 4 bases and J by 0 bases, with 5 bases between the two germline ends. CDR3 size: 12 residues. Germline CDR1 is SGHRS and CDR2 is YFSETQ. The DNA of the CDR3 is TGCGCCAGCAGCATATCCTCCTACGAGCAGTACTTC. This sequence encodes CASSISSYEQYF.

The J gene is TRBJ1-1, the V gene TRBV9; TRBD1 is a possible D gene (6 bases). The germline gives CDR1 SGDLS, CDR2 YYNGEE. The length of the CDR3 is 14 residues. V shed 4 bases and J shed 4 bases, with 14 bases lying between them. DNA of the CDR3: TGTGCCAGCAGCAGACAGGTTGAGGGCACTGAAGCTTTCTTT. Translation gives CASSRQVEGTEAFF.

This clone was observed once. This chain links TRBV15 with TRBJ1-2; weak D call: TRBD1 (6 bases). With 5 bases removed from V and 7 bases from J, the gap between germline ends came to 20 bases. The CDR3 contains 15 residues. Germline V gives CDR1 LNHNV, CDR2 YYDKDF (reference sequence). CDR3 in DNA: TGTGCCACCAGCTTAAACAGGGAGGGGCAGGGTGGCTACACCTTC. This translates into CATSLNREGQGGYTF.

The chain is built from TRBV6-5 and TRBJ2-5; 8 bases match TRBD2. Germline V lookup: CDR1 MNHEY, CDR2 SVGAGI. V dropped 6 bases and J dropped 5; count of bases not matched to a gene: 5. The CDR3 contains 13 residues. The CDR3 loop reads CASRPGGVETQYF. The CDR3 coding sequence is TGTGCCAGCAGACCCGGGGGGGTTGAGACCCAGTACTTC.

The chain recombines TRBV5-3 with TRBJ2-3; D may match TRBD1 or TRBD2 (7 bases each). TRBV5-3 is reported as an ORF; its role is uncertain. CDR3 size: 16 residues. V was clipped by 3 bases and J by 5 bases, with 19 bases between them. As DNA, the CDR3 is TGTGCCAGAAGCTCTAAACATGACAGGGAGGGAGATACGCAGTATTTT. This codes for CARSSKHDREGDTQYF.